This TCR beta chain was found in a study of blood T cell repertoires in COVID-19. Study information: Researchers got acute and convalescent COVID-19 samples from the United States, Italy and Spain. Sources were T cells, B-cell-depleted T cells, or PBMCs; the material itself was cDNA or gDNA.

Germline V CDR1 and CDR2: LNHDA, SQIVND (reference sequence). The CDR3 runs to 17 residues. V lost 1 base, J lost 5 bases, and 18 bases lay in between. As handled by the study authors: Reference gene primers were amplified, and this amplification served to estimate nucleated cell counts. TCRdb's copy holds only in-frame clones and misses some; the assay was immunoSEQ multiplex PCR. The V and J calls and clone size come from that table; D and trimming were worked out from the DNA. The sample shows fewer than 300,000 clones, 87% of them seen only once. The TCR comes from a woman between 50 and 59 years old with acute or convalescent COVID-19. The V gene is TRBV19, the J gene TRBJ1-5, with D possibly matching TRBD1 (6 bases). The sequenced sample was peripheral blood. CDR3 residues: CASSIVGVEGVHQPQHF. The CDR3 region has the DNA TGTGCCAGTAGTATAGTCGGAGTCGAGGGGGTGCATCAGCCCCAGCATTTT.